The 27 T cell receptor beta chains below were found in one sample sequenced in a study of cytomegalovirus exposure and HLA in healthy donors. 60 Vbeta and 13 Jbeta primers were used in PCR. TCRdb's table, derived via immunoSEQ multiplex PCR, lists solely in-frame clones and lacks some. Counted here are about 190,000 clones, 60% to 85% occurring once; the ten biggest clones make up 1.6%. The sequenced sample consisted of PBMCs. The receptors shown here come from a woman aged 18-29 years in good health and CMV-seronegative.

This rearrangement joins TRBV7-2 to TRBJ2-6, with D possibly matching TRBD1 (6 bases). Germline CDR1 is SGHTA and CDR2 is FQGNSA. Trimming shortened V by 1 base and J by 0 bases, and 13 bases separated the two germline ends. The CDR3 is made up of 18 amino acids. The CDR3 region has the DNA TGTGCCAGCAGCTTAGTGGGGACAAGAAGCTCTGGGGCCAACGTCCTGACTTTC. Protein sequence: CASSLVGTRSSGANVLTF.

This clone was recorded a few times. V usage is TRBV4-1 and J usage is TRBJ1-2; possible D gene TRBD1, 5 bases. CDR1 is MGHRA, CDR2 YSYEKL, per germline. CDR3 length: 14 amino acids. V lost 0 bases and J lost 6, with 11 bases in between. The chain's CDR3 is CASSQESGVNGYTF. CDR3 bases: TGCGCCAGCAGCCAAGAGTCGGGGGTTAATGGCTACACCTTC.

CDR3 loop: CASSRPGGGGSPLHF. CDR3 bases: TGTGCCAGCAGCCGACCGGGGGGCGGTGGTTCACCCCTCCACTTT. The gene calls are TRBV7-8 and TRBJ1-6; D is perhaps TRBD1 (6 bases). The ends were cut back, 5 bases at V and 9 bases at J, with 17 bases in the middle. Germline lookup yields CDR1 SGHVS and CDR2 FQNEAQ. The length of the CDR3 is 15 residues.

The chain links TRBV6-1 to TRBJ1-1; no definite D call. CDR3 size: 15 residues. Germline CDR1 MNHNS, CDR2 SASEGT. V was clipped by 3 bases and J by 5 bases, with 16 bases between them. CDR3 protein: CASSDSGQVSTEAFF. Written as DNA, the CDR3 is TGTGCCAGCAGTGATTCTGGTCAGGTCTCAACTGAAGCTTTCTTT.

In DNA, the CDR3 is TGTGCCAGCAGTTTACTTCAAGAGACCCAGTACTTC. Translated, it gives CASSLLQETQYF. This chain joins TRBV28 and TRBJ2-5; no definite D call. The CDR3 consists of 12 residues. Germline CDR1 reads MDHEN; CDR2 reads SYDVKM. V lost 2 bases and J 2 bases, leaving 3 bases between the germline ends.

The J gene is TRBJ1-4, the V gene TRBV4-1, with D maybe TRBD1 (5 bases). The V and J ends lost 0 bases and 0 bases respectively, with 8 bases between them. Germline V gene lookup returns CDR1 MGHRA and CDR2 YSYEKL. This CDR3 has 16 residues. The CDR3 sequence is CASSQDLTATNEKLFF. The CDR3, as DNA: TGCGCCAGCAGCCAAGATTTGACAGCAACTAATGAAAAACTGTTTTTT.

The V gene is TRBV9, the J gene TRBJ2-1; TRBD2 aligns across 12 bases. Germline V gives CDR1 SGDLS, CDR2 YYNGEE. Trimming cost V 6 bases and J 7 bases; bases outside gene matches: 8. The CDR3 covers 15 residues. CDR3 region: CASTPTSGSRNEQFF. In DNA form, the CDR3 reads TGTGCCAGCACCCCGACTAGCGGGAGTCGTAATGAGCAGTTCTTC.

Worth noting for this clone: At one end, the junction sequence differs from germline, possibly due to a read error. The rearrangement joins TRBV7-9 to TRBJ2-7, with TRBD2 as a possible D gene (6 bases). This CDR3 is 13 amino acids long. The germline V gene has CDR1 SEHNR and CDR2 FQNEAQ (reference sequence). The CDR3 DNA reads as TGTTCCAGCAGCTTAGCTAGGAGGGACGAGCAGTACTTC. Protein product: CSSSLARRDEQYF.

This chain links TRBV30 with TRBJ1-5; no reliable D call. Germline V gene sequence: CDR1 GTSNPN, CDR2 SVGIG (reference sequence). The CDR3 has 14 amino acids. V lost 1 base to trimming and J lost 5 bases, with 12 bases between them. The CDR3 region has the DNA TGTGCCTGGAGTGGTGAGGGTTTGTATCAGCCCCAGCATTTT. Residues: CAWSGEGLYQPQHF.

The chain joins TRBV28 to TRBJ2-7; D might be TRBD1 (6 bases). CDR1 and CDR2 from the germline V gene are MDHEN and SYDVKM. V lost 6 bases, J lost 6 bases, and 21 bases lay in between. The CDR3 runs 15 residues. This CDR3 is CASSLISTGPPEQYF. In DNA form, the CDR3 reads TGTGCCAGCAGCTTGATTTCGACAGGCCCTCCCGAGCAGTACTTC.

The CDR3 loop reads CASSGTTGFIGMNTEAFF. CDR3 sequence (DNA): TGCGCCAGCAGCGGAACGACAGGGTTTATCGGGATGAACACTGAAGCTTTCTTT. V and J are TRBV10-2 and TRBJ1-1; 7 bases are shared with TRBD1. The CDR3 covers 18 residues. V shed 6 bases and J 0 bases; nucleotides not matched to a gene: 16. Germline V lookup: CDR1 WSHSY, CDR2 SAAADI.

A few counts support this clone. Within the sample, other DNA sequences also encode this same CDR3. This chain connects TRBV28 to TRBJ1-3; no clear D. The CDR3 runs to 14 residues. Trimming stripped 3 bases from V and 4 bases from J, with 10 bases between. Germline loops: CDR1 MDHEN, CDR2 SYDVKM. CDR3 in amino acids: CASSLTGSGNTIYF. Here the CDR3 DNA reads TGTGCCAGCAGTTTGACGGGGAGCGGAAACACCATATATTTT.

This clone was counted once. The chain joins TRBV6-6 to TRBJ1-4; 7 bases are a match to TRBD1. The V gene's germline CDR1 is MNHNY and CDR2 SVGAGI (reference sequence). V lost 2 bases and J lost 10; bases outside the gene matches: 10. The CDR3 runs 15 residues. In nucleotides, the CDR3 is TGTGCCAGCAGTTACCCCGGACAGGTTGGGGGAAAACTGTTTTTT. Protein product: CASSYPGQVGGKLFF.

This clone was observed a few times. In DNA, the CDR3 is TGTGCCAGCAGCTTGGGCGGGGGGGCCACCGGGGAGCTGTTTTTT. As protein: CASSLGGGATGELFF. J is TRBJ2-2 and V is TRBV5-4; 9 positions agree with TRBD2. The V gene end was trimmed by 0 bases and the J gene end by 4 bases; junction bases not matched to a gene: 1. Germline assignment: CDR1 SGHNT and CDR2 YYREEE (reference sequence). CDR3 length equals 15 residues. The entire variable domain, with the rest obtained from reference TRBV5-4 and TRBJ2-2, is as follows: ETGVTQSPTHLIKTRGQQVTLRCSSQSGHNTVSWYQQALGQGPQFIFQYYREEENGRGNFPPRFSGLQFPNYSSELNVNALELDDSALYLCASSLGGGATGELFFGEGSRLTVL.

This chain uses TRBV4-2 with TRBJ2-7; 8 positions agree with TRBD2. The CDR3 has 15 residues. CDR1 is LGHNA, CDR2 YNFKEQ, per germline. J was trimmed by 5 bases and V by 1 base; bases with no gene match: 7. The CDR3 DNA reads as TGTGCCAGCAGCCAAGCGGCGGGGGGAGCCCACGAGCAGTACTTC. Amino acids: CASSQAAGGAHEQYF.

This rearrangement joins TRBV5-8 to TRBJ1-5; unclear D gene. Germline V gene sequence: CDR1 SGHTS, CDR2 YDEGEE. The CDR3 has 12 residues. V dropped 4 bases and J dropped 5 bases, with 7 bases sitting between them. The chain's CDR3 is CASSQRDQPQHF. CDR3 nucleotide sequence: TGTGCCAGCAGCCAGCGGGATCAGCCCCAGCATTTT.

The chain joins TRBV5-6 to TRBJ2-3, with TRBD2 matching over 8 bases. Unmatched junction bases numbered 8, after V lost 3 bases and J lost 2 bases. The CDR3 extends over 16 amino acids. Germline CDR1 reads SGHDT; CDR2 reads YYEEEE. This CDR3 reads CASSSGTRPFTDTQYF. The DNA for the CDR3 is TGTGCCAGCAGCTCCGGGACTAGGCCCTTCACAGATACGCAGTATTTT.

Concerning this clone itself: One end of the junction fails to match germline, which may point to a read error. V usage is TRBV6-1 and J usage is TRBJ2-5, with TRBD2 matching 9 bases. This CDR3 comprises 14 residues. The germline gives CDR1 MNHNS, CDR2 SASEGT. For the CDR3, the DNA is TGTGCCAGCAGGAGGCGGGGGGGCCAAAAGACCCAGTACTTC. This encodes CASRRRGGQKTQYF.

The chain uses TRBV28 and TRBJ2-3, with TRBD2 matching over 9 bases. With V trimmed by 1 base and J by 7 bases, 12 bases remained unmatched. This CDR3 is built from 17 residues. Germline CDR1 MDHEN, CDR2 SYDVKM. The CDR3 reads CASSLFLRRGGQNTQYF. CDR3 bases: TGTGCCAGCAGTTTATTCCTCCGGCGGGGGGGTCAAAATACGCAGTATTTT.

The genes are TRBV7-6 and TRBJ1-1; a possible D gene is TRBD1 (6 bases). Germline V gene sequence: CDR1 SGHVS, CDR2 FNYEAQ. V lost 4 bases, J lost 7 bases, and 13 bases lay in between. The CDR3 has 13 amino acids. CDR3 DNA sequence: TGTGCCAGCAGCTCTACAGGGAGGGTTGAAGCTTTCTTT. Translation: CASSSTGRVEAFF. The variable domain in full, completed from reference TRBV7-6 and TRBJ1-1, reads GAGVSQSPRYKVTKRGQDVALRCDPISGHVSLYWYRQALGQGPEFLTYFNYEAQQDKSGLPNDRFSAERPEGSISTLTIQRTEQRDSAMYRCASSSTGRVEAFFGQGTRLTVV.

This sequence joins TRBV27 and TRBJ1-4; D is possibly TRBD1 (6 bases). V lost 6 bases, J lost 7 bases, and 15 bases lay in between. CDR1 MNHEY and CDR2 SMNVEV come from the germline V gene (reference sequence). The CDR3 runs 14 residues. The CDR3 DNA reads TGTGCCAGCAGAACGCGGGGAGGGGGTGAAAAACTGTTTTTT. Protein product: CASRTRGGGEKLFF.

As concerns this clone: One end of the junction does not line up with germline, which may come from a read error. The chain has TRBV2 and TRBJ2-7; D call uncertain. Germline loops: CDR1 SNHLY, CDR2 FYNNEI. The CDR3 contains 10 residues. The CDR3 DNA sequence: TGTGCCAGCATGCCGACACCGCAAAGCTTC. Residues: CASMPTPQSF.

The chain joins TRBV11-2 to TRBJ1-6, with 7 bases matching TRBD1. Per the germline V gene, CDR1 is SGHAT and CDR2 is FQNNGV. Trimming took 5 bases from V and 10 from J; bases not matched to a gene: 11. CDR3 length: 15 residues. CDR3: CASSHTGGGGSPLHF. Here the CDR3 DNA reads TGTGCCAGCAGCCATACCGGAGGGGGCGGATCACCCCTCCACTTT. Full variable domain (rest looked up from reference TRBV11-2 and TRBJ1-6): EAGVAQSPRYKIIEKRQSVAFWCNPISGHATLYWYQQILGQGPKLLIQFQNNGVVDDSQLPKDRFSAERLKGVDSTLKIQPAKLEDSAVYLCASSHTGGGGSPLHFGNGTRLTVT.

The chain uses TRBV28 and TRBJ2-3; 10 positions match TRBD2. The CDR3 contains 18 residues. V trimming: 7 bases; J trimming: 5 bases; junction bases outside the gene matches: 18. Germline V gene lookup returns CDR1 MDHEN and CDR2 SYDVKM. This CDR3 reads CASTPAGASGRFGDTQYF. The CDR3, as DNA: TGTGCCAGCACCCCAGCTGGAGCTAGCGGGAGATTCGGAGATACGCAGTATTTT.

This chain joins TRBV9 and TRBJ1-6, with 8 nucleotides matching TRBD1. Germline CDR1 and CDR2: SGDLS and YYNGEE. Trimming at V came to 3 bases and at J to 4 bases, leaving 9 bases not matched to a gene. This CDR3 contains 17 residues. CDR3 residues: CASSARSGGAYNSPLHF. CDR3 DNA sequence: TGTGCCAGCAGCGCGAGGTCAGGGGGCGCTTATAATTCACCCCTCCACTTT.

This clone has more than one count but fewer than ten. Written as DNA, the CDR3 is TGCGCCAGCAGTGAGTCGTGGTCGGGGTACGAGCAGTACTTC. It translates to CASSESWSGYEQYF. This chain connects TRBV10-1 to TRBJ2-7, with D possibly matching TRBD2 (5 bases). Germline V lookup: CDR1 WNHNN, CDR2 SYGVQD (reference sequence). This CDR3 contains 14 residues. Deletions cut 0 bases from V and 4 bases from J, with 10 bases between.

This chain joins TRBV29-1 and TRBJ1-2; D possibly corresponds to TRBD1 (5 bases). The V gene's germline CDR1 is SQVTM and CDR2 ANQGSEA. Between the trimmed V and J ends, which lost 3 bases and 6 bases, there was a span of 11 bases. This CDR3 is 12 amino acids long. CDR3 DNA sequence: TGCAGCGTTGACCTCGGGGGGGATGGCTACACCTTC. Protein product: CSVDLGGDGYTF.